This is a list of T cell receptor beta chains from one sample in a study of OX40 agonist ivuxolimab in advanced cancers. Repertoires were generated with immunoSEQ multiplex PCR, while TCRdb's copy carries only in-frame clones and drops some. The table shows around 43,000 clones, with more than 75% occurring only once. The source material was CD4+ or CD8+ T cells sorted from blood, sampled in a trial of the OX40 agonist ivuxolimab. Receptor source: an adult with an advanced solid tumor such as melanoma, head and neck, liver or kidney cancer. Each CDR3 is given with its conserved first and last residue. D genes are given only for firm matches. A clone size is listed for some rows: how often the clone was seen (once, few, many), or a class if it is expanded.

j_gene: TRBJ1-1
d_gene: TRBD1
abundance: NA
v_gene: TRBV5-1
CDR3nt: TGCGCCAGCAGGGGGGACAGGGGCCGGACCACTGAAGCTTTCTTT
CDR3aa: CASRGDRGRTTEAFF

j_gene: TRBJ2-1
d_gene: TRBD1
abundance: NA
v_gene: TRBV9
CDR3nt: TGTGCCAGCAGCGATCCGGGACAGGGCTATGAGCAGTTCTTC
CDR3aa: CASSDPGQGYEQFF

j_gene: TRBJ2-2
d_gene: NA
abundance: NA
v_gene: TRBV9
CDR3nt: TGTGCCAGCAGCCCCTGGGCAGCGAACACCGGGGAGCTGTTTTTT
CDR3aa: CASSPWAANTGELFF

j_gene: TRBJ2-1
d_gene: TRBD1
abundance: once
v_gene: TRBV7-3
CDR3nt: TGTGCCAGCAGCTTAACTGGGACAGTATCCTACAATGAGCAGTTCTTC
CDR3aa: CASSLTGTVSYNEQFF

j_gene: TRBJ2-7
d_gene: TRBD2
abundance: NA
v_gene: TRBV7-9
CDR3nt: TGTGCCAGCAGCCGGGGGGGCCAGGGCTTCTACGAGCAGTACTTC
CDR3aa: CASSRGGQGFYEQYF

j_gene: TRBJ2-7
d_gene: NA
abundance: NA
v_gene: TRBV4-3
CDR3nt: TGCGCCAGCAGCCAAGGGCGCAGGGAAAGCGAGCAGTACTTC
CDR3aa: CASSQGRRESEQYF

j_gene: TRBJ1-4
d_gene: NA
abundance: NA
v_gene: TRBV6-6
CDR3nt: TGTGCCAGCAGTCCCTTGGGGGGGGATGAAAAACTGTTTTTT
CDR3aa: CASSPLGGDEKLFF

j_gene: TRBJ2-7
d_gene: NA
abundance: NA
v_gene: TRBV6-5
CDR3nt: TGTGCCAGCAGTTACTCTAGTGGGGGCTCCTACGAGCAGTACTTC
CDR3aa: CASSYSSGGSYEQYF

j_gene: TRBJ2-2
d_gene: NA
abundance: NA
v_gene: TRBV7-9
CDR3nt: TGTGCCAGCAGCTCCCGCGTTAGGGTGACCGGGGAGCTGTTTTTT
CDR3aa: CASSSRVRVTGELFF

j_gene: TRBJ1-4
d_gene: NA
abundance: NA
v_gene: TRBV10-2
CDR3nt: TGCGCCAGCAGTGAGTACGGACAGCCAACTAATGAAAAACTGTTTTTT
CDR3aa: CASSEYGQPTNEKLFF